The sequence of this T cell receptor (beta chain) was determined in a study of blood T cells in healthy people across ages. Whole-study findings and limits: More naive CD4+ cells and higher diversity marked long-lived donors relative to aged donors.

Note on this clonotype: Its antigen remains unidentified.

A second about 6 to 12 cycle PCR used barcoded and J-beta primers. Individual samples furnished no less than 2.5 million CDR3-containing paired-end reads apiece. TCRdb used MiXCR to reprocess the 5' RACE reads, holding one entry per CDR3 protein. Of 600,000 to 650,000 distinct CDR3 sequences listed, under 70% are singletons. CDR1 PRHDT and CDR2 FYEKMQ come from the germline V gene (reference sequence). This CDR3 has 13 residues. The germline V and J ends were trimmed by 5 bases and 5 bases, with 12 bases remaining between them. Every donor gave roughly 9.2 milliliters of peripheral blood. V and J are TRBV13 and TRBJ1-2; possibly TRBD1 for D (5 bases). The sequencing input was blood. This clonotype was sampled from a man aged 60-69 years in good health. The CDR3 here is CASSRDRSYGYTF. The DNA of the CDR3 is TGTGCCAGCAGCCGGGACCGTTCTTATGGCTACACCTTC. The full variable domain, its missing parts supplied by reference TRBV13 and TRBJ1-2, is AAGVIQSPRHLIKEKRETATLKCYPIPRHDTVYWYQQGPGQDPQFLISFYEKMQSDKGSIPDRFSAQQFSDYHSELNMSSLELGDSALYFCASSRDRSYGYTFGSGTRLTVV.